This T cell receptor beta chain was recorded in a study of blood T cell repertoires in COVID-19 (dated by TCRdb to 2018 to 2020). Notes on the research overall: Collaborator samples came from the United States, Italy and Spain and covered acute and convalescent phases of COVID-19. Where available, HLA class I and class II types were taken from metadata supplied by the sample provider and were not determined by assay-based typing. The repertoires were made available in a free public database intended to serve as a resource for research on the immune response to SARS-CoV-2. The prospective study material was composed of cDNA or gDNA derived from T cells, B-cell-depleted T cells, or PBMCs. The samples were drawn from two sources: the first 160 participants of the ongoing ImmuneRACE study, and over 1,000 subjects contributed by 6 global collaborators. Deeply sampled blood TCRbeta repertoires from subjects exposed to, actively infected with, or recovered from COVID-19 were included in the dataset. Sample metadata almost always included a de-identified subject ID, COVID-19 status, age in years and sex. Study-wide findings and limitations: The quantity of clinical and demographic metadata differed by source and by participant and was supplied without curation.

The immunoSEQ Assay, a bias-controlled multiplex PCR, was used to amplify TCRbeta CDR3 regions from genomic DNA. Per the source publication's procedure: The number of nucleated cells in each sample was estimated from the amplification of reference gene primers within the assay. Sequence reads were collapsed and filtered to measure the absolute abundance of every unique TCRbeta CDR3 rearrangement. For each sample, productive Simpson clonality was calculated as the square root of Simpson's diversity index across productive rearrangements. TCRdb took over this immuneACCESS table, retaining in-frame rearrangements with V and J assigned. Such tables are incomplete; in checked studies, under half of the missing clones stem from an unresolved V gene, and the remainder is unexplained. The V and J calls and clone size are taken from that table; D and trimming were inferred from the DNA. For this sample there are 280,000 or so clones; roughly 85% appear just once. The top ten clonotypes cover 2.5% of the sample.

This clone was counted a single time. There is no known antigen for this receptor. Base qualities are not at hand, and no much larger clone is one base apart. Participants in the prospective study were aged roughly 18 to 89 years, lived in 20 to 30 United States geographic areas, and enrolled through a virtual design. To assign participants to cohorts, the prospective study relied on clinical history that participants themselves reported in a screening survey and a study questionnaire. For ImmuneRACE Cohort 3, a participant was defined as recovered based on two consecutive negative NP/OP PCR tests, clearance by a healthcare professional, or resolution of symptoms. In the prospective study, mobile phlebotomists collected whole blood, serum and a nasopharyngeal or oropharyngeal swab from each participant. Additional blood draws and questionnaires over a roughly two-month period could optionally be provided by prospective study participants. Prospective study blood samples were shipped either frozen or at room temperature before DNA extraction.

Material: PBMCs or T cells enriched from blood (not recorded which). The sequence was collected from a woman between 50 and 59 years old who had recovered from COVID-19.

Here the CDR3 is given as CASRQINTDTQYF. The nucleotide sequence reads TGTGCCAGCAGACAGATCAACACAGATACGCAGTATTTT. The chain links TRBV27 with TRBJ2-3; the D segment cannot be called with confidence. The germline V gene (reference sequence) specifies MNHEY as CDR1 and SMNVEV as CDR2. The junction carries 9 bases between V and J, which are trimmed by 6 bases and 2 bases respectively. The CDR3 numbers 13 residues from cysteine through phenylalanine. Only CDR3 DNA is held: 39 bases, read in frame from base 1.